Below, 21 T cell receptor beta chains from the same sample are listed, as sequenced in a study of blood T cell repertoires in COVID-19. Measured with immunoSEQ multiplex PCR; TCRdb has only the in-frame clones, and not every one. This sample has about 84,000 clones, with 83% found just once. Sequencing used peripheral blood. The source of these receptors is an elderly man with active or convalescent COVID-19.

The chain couples TRBV27 to TRBJ1-6, with no clear D. Germline assignment: CDR1 MNHEY and CDR2 SMNVEV (reference sequence). This CDR3 comprises 14 residues. Trimming removed 8 bases from V and 0 bases from J, with 8 bases in between. Here the CDR3 reads CASPAGSYNSPLHF. CDR3 nucleotides: TGTGCCAGCCCCGCAGGCTCCTATAATTCACCCCTCCACTTT.

The V and J genes are TRBV28 and TRBJ2-7; 9 nucleotides line up with TRBD1. The germline V gene has CDR1 MDHEN and CDR2 SYDVKM. This CDR3 is 14 amino acids long. V shed 5 bases and J 6 bases; nucleotides not matched to a gene: 8. The CDR3 DNA reads TGTGCCAGCAGTACAGGGGGCGCCTACGGCGAGCAGTACTTC. The encoded protein is CASSTGGAYGEQYF.

This sequence joins TRBV10-3 and TRBJ1-3; 8 nucleotides agree with TRBD1. V was clipped by 10 bases and J by 4 bases; unmatched bases: 6. Germline V gene lookup returns CDR1 ENHRY and CDR2 SYGVKD. The CDR3 sequence is 13 residues long. The chain's CDR3 is CANSRGLGNTIYF. CDR3 DNA: TGTGCCAATAGCAGGGGGCTGGGAAACACCATATATTTT.

The chain combines TRBV11-2 with TRBJ2-7, with D tentatively TRBD1 (6 bases). Germline loops: CDR1 SGHAT, CDR2 FQNNGV. The CDR3 loop spans 15 amino acids. V was pared by 6 bases and J by 3 bases, with 18 bases between. CDR3 residues: CASSFRTGTNYEQYF. CDR3 bases: TGTGCCAGCAGTTTTCGCACCGGGACAAACTACGAGCAGTACTTC.

The table lists this clone with a few counts. The gene calls are TRBV5-8 and TRBJ1-5; D uncertain. This CDR3 contains 13 residues. From germline, CDR1 is SGHTS and CDR2 YDEGEE. Between the trimmed V and J ends, which lost 0 bases and 5 bases, there was a span of 6 bases. The CDR3 DNA is TGTGCCAGCAGCTTGGAGCGTTATCAGCCCCAGCATTTT. Encoded protein: CASSLERYQPQHF. The whole variable domain, filled in from reference TRBV5-8 and TRBJ1-5, reads EAGVTQSPTHLIKTRGQQATLRCSPISGHTSVYWYQQALGLGLQFLLWYDEGEERNRGNFPPRFSGRQFPNYSSELNVNALELEDSALYLCASSLERYQPQHFGDGTRLSIL.

The CDR3 nucleotides read TGTGCCAGCAGCTCAAGGACTAGCGGGGGGGCCGGTGAGCAGTTCTTC. Encoded protein: CASSSRTSGGAGEQFF. V usage is TRBV7-7 and J usage is TRBJ2-1, with 15 bases identical to TRBD2. The germline V gene encodes CDR1 SSHAT and CDR2 FNYEAQ (reference sequence). The CDR3 sequence is 16 residues long. The V and J ends lost 4 bases and 9 bases, in that order; junction bases with no gene match: 7.

The rearrangement uses TRBV30 and TRBJ2-1, with 9 positions matching TRBD2. J was trimmed by 12 bases and V by 3 bases; bases with no gene match: 9. The CDR3 extends over 13 amino acids. CDR1 is GTSNPN, CDR2 SVGIG, per germline (reference sequence). CDR3 DNA: TGTGCCTGGAGACTAGCGGGCTCCCAGGGGCAGTTCTTC. This translates into CAWRLAGSQGQFF.

This clone was counted once. This chain joins TRBV3-1 (or the pseudogene TRBV3-2) and TRBJ1-2; D is possibly TRBD1 (5 bases). The CDR3 is 12 amino acids. Trimming pared 4 bases from V and 8 bases from J, leaving 11 bases between. Germline V gene lookup returns CDR1 LGHDT and CDR2 YNNKEL (reference sequence). In DNA, the CDR3 is TGTGCCAGCAGCCCTCAGGGCTGGGGCTACACCTTC. Its protein product is CASSPQGWGYTF.

The rearrangement uses TRBV15 and TRBJ1-5; possibly TRBD1 for D (5 bases). V lost 0 bases and J 6 bases, leaving 12 bases between the germline ends. Germline assignment: CDR1 LNHNV and CDR2 YYDKDF (reference sequence). The CDR3 contains 15 residues. CDR3 residues: CATSREGGQGQPQHF. DNA of the CDR3: TGTGCCACCAGCAGAGAGGGGGGTCAGGGTCAGCCCCAGCATTTT.

V usage is TRBV2 and J usage is TRBJ1-6, with TRBD1 as a possible D gene (6 bases). This CDR3 region has 19 residues. From germline, CDR1 is SNHLY and CDR2 FYNNEI. V gave up 6 bases and J gave up 3 bases, with 24 bases separating them. The CDR3 spells CASSRLTDSPKLYNSPLHF. The CDR3 DNA is TGTGCCAGCAGCAGACTAACGGACAGCCCTAAACTCTATAATTCACCCCTCCACTTT. Supplemented by reference TRBV2 and TRBJ1-6, the full variable domain reads EPEVTQTPSHQVTQMGQEVILRCVPISNHLYFYWYRQILGQKVEFLVSFYNNEISEKSEIFDDQFSVERPDGSNFTLKIRSTKLEDSAMYFCASSRLTDSPKLYNSPLHFGNGTRLTVT.

The chain has TRBV23-1 and TRBJ2-5, with a tentative D call TRBD1 (6 bases). Being an ORF, TRBV23-1 has a function that is uncertain. With 1 base removed from V and 4 bases from J, the gap between germline ends came to 25 bases. CDR3 size: 19 residues. The CDR3 nucleotides read TGCGCCAGCAGTCAATTCGCCAGTCGAGGGGGTGGTGTGGGAGAGACCCAGTACTTC. Its protein is CASSQFASRGGGVGETQYF.

The V gene is TRBV25-1, the J gene TRBJ2-5, with TRBD2 identical over 7 bases. Germline CDR1 MGHDK, CDR2 SYGVNS. There are 14 residues in the CDR3. Losses at the gene ends were 6 bases for V and 4 bases for J; bases not matched to a gene: 8. CDR3 sequence (DNA): TGTGCCAGCAGCGGGGGGTCGGTGGGAGAGACCCAGTACTTC. This encodes CASSGGSVGETQYF.

The V gene is TRBV5-4, the J gene TRBJ2-1, with 10 bases fitting TRBD2. Unmatched junction bases numbered 8, after V lost 4 bases and J lost 4 bases. This CDR3 spans 16 amino acids. Germline lookup yields CDR1 SGHNT and CDR2 YYREEE (reference sequence). In nucleotides, the CDR3 is TGTGCCAGCAGCACGAGGACTAGCGGTTTTTACAATGAGCAGTTCTTC. Protein: CASSTRTSGFYNEQFF. Together with reference TRBV5-4 and TRBJ2-1, the CDR3 gives the full variable domain: ETGVTQSPTHLIKTRGQQVTLRCSSQSGHNTVSWYQQALGQGPQFIFQYYREEENGRGNFPPRFSGLQFPNYSSELNVNALELDDSALYLCASSTRTSGFYNEQFFGPGTRLTVL.

This chain joins TRBV7-6 and TRBJ2-3; 9 bases line up with TRBD2. V gave up 3 bases and J gave up 3 bases; unmatched junction bases: 7. Germline lookup yields CDR1 SGHVS and CDR2 FNYEAQ. The CDR3 loop spans 16 amino acids. CDR3 residues: CASSLLAGAFTDTQYF. The CDR3, as DNA: TGTGCCAGCAGCTTGTTAGCGGGAGCATTTACAGATACGCAGTATTTT.

The chain carries TRBV5-1 and TRBJ2-3; TRBD1 agrees at 7 bases. The V and J ends lost 3 bases and 0 bases, in that order; junction bases with no gene match: 1. From germline, CDR1 is SGHRS and CDR2 YFSETQ. The CDR3 runs 14 residues. The CDR3 is CASSSGQSTDTQYF. The CDR3 nucleotides read TGCGCCAGCAGCTCGGGACAGAGCACAGATACGCAGTATTTT.

This chain links TRBV29-1 with TRBJ2-7; 10 nucleotides line up with TRBD1. CDR3 length: 13 amino acids. The J segment lost 6 bases and the V segment lost 6 bases, leaving 8 bases of the junction unmatched. Germline V gene lookup returns CDR1 SQVTM and CDR2 ANQGSEA. CDR3 protein: CSVRTGGAGEQYF. In nucleotides, the CDR3 is TGCAGCGTCAGGACAGGGGGGGCCGGCGAGCAGTACTTC.

The chain employs TRBV21-1 and TRBJ2-7; the DNA was not used to check the table's D call, TRBD2. TRBV21-1 is shown as a pseudogene. The CDR3 contains 14 residues. The CDR3, as DNA: TGTGCCAGGGATCTAGCGGGAGGCCGCTACGAGCAGTACTTC. Translation: CARDLAGGRYEQYF.

In this sample, this clone turned up once. V usage is TRBV19 and J usage is TRBJ1-4; D possibly corresponds to TRBD1 (6 bases). Germline V gives CDR1 LNHDA, CDR2 SQIVND (reference sequence). The CDR3 runs to 14 residues. V shed 4 bases and J shed 8 bases, with 14 bases lying between them. The CDR3 reads CASSSAGVGEKLFF. Here the CDR3 DNA reads TGTGCCAGTAGTAGTGCAGGGGTGGGCGAAAAACTGTTTTTT.

V and J are TRBV4-1 and TRBJ2-6, with 7 bases fitting TRBD2. With 4 bases clipped from V and 4 bases from J, the junction kept 13 bases outside the gene matches. This CDR3 region has 18 residues. CDR1 MGHRA and CDR2 YSYEKL come from the germline V gene. CDR3 DNA: TGCGCCAGCAGCCCCGTCGGGAGGCGGCCTAGGGGGGCCAACGTCCTGACTTTC. Amino acids: CASSPVGRRPRGANVLTF.

This clone was detected once. V usage is TRBV10-3 and J usage is TRBJ1-2; TRBD1 matches at 7 bases. J lost 3 bases, V lost 6 bases, and 7 bases had no gene match. The germline CDR1 and CDR2 sequences are ENHRY and SYGVKD. The CDR3 spans 14 residues. Here the CDR3 DNA reads TGTGCCATCAGGGGACGACAGGGAGACTATGGCTACACCTTC. Translation: CAIRGRQGDYGYTF.

The V and J genes are TRBV10-3 and TRBJ2-1, with D tentatively TRBD1 (6 bases). Germline CDR1 is ENHRY and CDR2 is SYGVKD. The CDR3 loop spans 12 amino acids. CDR3 nucleotide sequence: TGTGGGGTGGCAGGGGAAAGCAATGAGCAGTTCTTC. It codes for CGVAGESNEQFF.